A selection of T cell receptor beta chains follows, all from one sample in a study of blood T cell repertoires in COVID-19. The table came from immunoSEQ multiplex PCR; TCRdb's copy has only in-frame clones and leaves some out. The table has approximately 240,000 clones, approximately 90% seen once. Sequencing was carried out using peripheral blood. The source of these receptors is a woman aged 40 to 50 who had recovered from COVID-19. Both conserved end residues are part of each CDR3. The D gene is left open where the match is weak. A row's size may be missing; if present it is once, few, many or a size class.

abundance: NA
v_gene: TRBV7-2
d_gene: NA
j_gene: TRBJ1-5
CDR3nt: TGTGCCAGCAGCTTAGCCGGGACTTCAAATCAGCCCCAGCATTTT
CDR3aa: CASSLAGTSNQPQHF

abundance: NA
v_gene: TRBV6-5
d_gene: NA
j_gene: TRBJ2-3
CDR3nt: TGTGCCAGCAGTTACTCAACGGTCGCAGATACGCAGTATTTT
CDR3aa: CASSYSTVADTQYF

abundance: NA
v_gene: TRBV2
d_gene: TRBD2
j_gene: TRBJ2-7
CDR3nt: TGTGCCAGCAGTGGGCGGGAGAGTGCCTACGAGCAGTACTTC
CDR3aa: CASSGRESAYEQYF

abundance: NA
v_gene: TRBV28
d_gene: NA
j_gene: TRBJ1-6
CDR3nt: TGTGCCAGCGGATCCTGGGGGCCTGATTCACCCCTCCACTTT
CDR3aa: CASGSWGPDSPLHF

abundance: NA
v_gene: TRBV6-5
d_gene: NA
j_gene: TRBJ2-2
CDR3nt: TGTGCCAGCAGTTACTCCAGGGCGGGGGAGCTGTTTTTT
CDR3aa: CASSYSRAGELFF

abundance: NA
v_gene: TRBV28
d_gene: NA
j_gene: TRBJ1-6
CDR3nt: TGTGCCAGCAGATCTAATGGGAGAGGCTATAATTCACCCCTCCACTTT
CDR3aa: CASRSNGRGYNSPLHF

abundance: NA
v_gene: TRBV6-1
d_gene: TRBD1
j_gene: TRBJ1-2
CDR3nt: TGTGCCAGCAGGACCGGGACAGGGGTGGGCTACACCTTC
CDR3aa: CASRTGTGVGYTF

abundance: NA
v_gene: TRBV19
d_gene: TRBD2
j_gene: TRBJ2-1
CDR3nt: TGTGCCAGTAGCCGACTAGCGGGAGCACCCGGCAATGAGCAGTTCTTC
CDR3aa: CASSRLAGAPGNEQFF

abundance: NA
v_gene: TRBV30
d_gene: TRBD1
j_gene: TRBJ1-2
CDR3nt: TGTGCCTGGAGACCGCCAGGGGGTGGGACAGGTTTTGGCTACACCTTC
CDR3aa: CAWRPPGGGTGFGYTF

abundance: NA
v_gene: TRBV5-6
d_gene: NA
j_gene: TRBJ1-2
CDR3nt: TGTGCCAGCAGCTTGGAGACAGGTCCCTATGGCTACACCTTC
CDR3aa: CASSLETGPYGYTF

abundance: once
v_gene: TRBV9
d_gene: NA
j_gene: TRBJ2-7
CDR3nt: TGTGCCAGCAGCGTAGGTGGAGGCCTGTCCGAGCAGTACTTC
CDR3aa: CASSVGGGLSEQYF

abundance: NA
v_gene: TRBV5-4
d_gene: NA
j_gene: TRBJ2-7
CDR3nt: TGTGCCAGCAGCTTGGTTCCGGCGGGCGATTCCTACGAGCAGTACTTC
CDR3aa: CASSLVPAGDSYEQYF

abundance: NA
v_gene: TRBV9
d_gene: NA
j_gene: TRBJ2-7
CDR3nt: TGTGCCAGCAGCGTAGATACAGGGAGTGAGCAGTACTTC
CDR3aa: CASSVDTGSEQYF

abundance: NA
v_gene: TRBV6-2/TRBV6-3
d_gene: TRBD1
j_gene: TRBJ1-5
CDR3nt: TGTGCCAGCAGTCCCTATTTCTCCGGGACAGGGAGATATCGCAATCAGCCCCAGCATTTT
CDR3aa: CASSPYFSGTGRYRNQPQHF

abundance: NA
v_gene: TRBV6-5
d_gene: TRBD2
j_gene: TRBJ2-1
CDR3nt: TGTGCCAGCAGTTACTCGTCGGTAGCGGGGGGCAATGAGCAGTTCTTC
CDR3aa: CASSYSSVAGGNEQFF

abundance: NA
v_gene: TRBV4-1
d_gene: NA
j_gene: TRBJ1-2
CDR3nt: TGCGCCAGCAGCCAAACTGGTTCGGGGGACAACTATGGCTACACCTTC
CDR3aa: CASSQTGSGDNYGYTF

abundance: NA
v_gene: TRBV28
d_gene: TRBD2
j_gene: TRBJ2-2
CDR3nt: TGTGCCAGCAGTTTAATGGCGCTAGCGGGATGGACCGGGGAGCTGTTTTTT
CDR3aa: CASSLMALAGWTGELFF

abundance: NA
v_gene: TRBV5-8
d_gene: NA
j_gene: TRBJ1-5
CDR3nt: TGTGCCAGCAGCTTTCCGGAGGCGGGTCAGCCCCAGCATTTT
CDR3aa: CASSFPEAGQPQHF

abundance: NA
v_gene: TRBV7-3
d_gene: TRBD1
j_gene: TRBJ2-5
CDR3nt: TGTGCCAGCAGCCCGACAGGGTTGATTCAAGAGACCCAGTACTTC
CDR3aa: CASSPTGLIQETQYF

abundance: NA
v_gene: TRBV6-2/TRBV6-3
d_gene: TRBD2
j_gene: TRBJ2-5
CDR3nt: TGTGCCAGCAGTTACCAGCGGGGGGGCTCAGAGACCCAGTACTTC
CDR3aa: CASSYQRGGSETQYF

abundance: NA
v_gene: TRBV7-9
d_gene: TRBD2
j_gene: TRBJ2-1
CDR3nt: TGTGCCAGCAGCTTCCGGACTAGCGGAGACAATGAGCAGTTCTTC
CDR3aa: CASSFRTSGDNEQFF

abundance: NA
v_gene: TRBV6-2/TRBV6-3
d_gene: NA
j_gene: TRBJ2-5
CDR3nt: TGTGCCAGCAGTTACAAACTAGCCCAAGAGACCCAGTACTTC
CDR3aa: CASSYKLAQETQYF

abundance: NA
v_gene: TRBV7-2
d_gene: NA
j_gene: TRBJ1-2
CDR3nt: TGTGCCAGCACCAAAGGAGGGGGGGCCGGTGGCTACACCTTC
CDR3aa: CASTKGGGAGGYTF

abundance: NA
v_gene: TRBV7-2
d_gene: NA
j_gene: TRBJ2-2
CDR3nt: TGTGCCAGCAGCCCCCGCGGGATCGGCACCGGGGAGCTGTTTTTT
CDR3aa: CASSPRGIGTGELFF

abundance: NA
v_gene: TRBV14
d_gene: TRBD1
j_gene: TRBJ2-3
CDR3nt: TGTGCCAGCAGCCCTTACGCCGGGACAGGGGGCCGGGATACGCAGTATTTT
CDR3aa: CASSPYAGTGGRDTQYF

abundance: NA
v_gene: TRBV10-3
d_gene: NA
j_gene: TRBJ2-7
CDR3nt: TGTGCCATCAGTGAGTTGGTCTCGGGAGCTAACGAGCAGTACTTC
CDR3aa: CAISELVSGANEQYF

abundance: NA
v_gene: TRBV2
d_gene: NA
j_gene: TRBJ1-2
CDR3nt: TGTGCCAGCAGTGAAGGGAGGAGGGTGGGTGGCTACACCTTC
CDR3aa: CASSEGRRVGGYTF

abundance: NA
v_gene: TRBV4-1
d_gene: NA
j_gene: TRBJ2-7
CDR3nt: TGCGCCAGCAGCCAAGAACTAGCAGGTCAATCCTACGAGCAGTACTTC
CDR3aa: CASSQELAGQSYEQYF

abundance: NA
v_gene: TRBV9
d_gene: TRBD1
j_gene: TRBJ2-5
CDR3nt: TGTGCCAGCAGTTTCGGACAGGGACAAGGGGAGACCCAGTACTTC
CDR3aa: CASSFGQGQGETQYF

abundance: NA
v_gene: TRBV2
d_gene: NA
j_gene: TRBJ1-2
CDR3nt: TGTGCCAGCAGGGGGCGAAACCAGTATGGCTACACCTTC
CDR3aa: CASRGRNQYGYTF

abundance: NA
v_gene: TRBV9
d_gene: TRBD1
j_gene: TRBJ1-4
CDR3nt: TGTGCCAGCAGCGTAGGATGGGACAGGGGACCTACTAATGAAAAACTGTTTTTT
CDR3aa: CASSVGWDRGPTNEKLFF